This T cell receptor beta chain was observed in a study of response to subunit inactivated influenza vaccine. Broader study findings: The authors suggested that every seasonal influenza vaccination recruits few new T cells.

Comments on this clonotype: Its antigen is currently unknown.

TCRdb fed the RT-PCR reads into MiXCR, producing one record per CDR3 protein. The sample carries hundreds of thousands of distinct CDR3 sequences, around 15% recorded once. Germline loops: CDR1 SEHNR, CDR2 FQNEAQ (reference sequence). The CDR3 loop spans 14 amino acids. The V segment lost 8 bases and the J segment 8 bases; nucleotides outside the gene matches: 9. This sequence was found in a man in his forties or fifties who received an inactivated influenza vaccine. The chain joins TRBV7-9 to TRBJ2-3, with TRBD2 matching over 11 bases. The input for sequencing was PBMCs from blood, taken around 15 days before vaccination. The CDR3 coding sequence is TGTGCCAGCTCTAGCGGGGGGCGCCTCGGTACGCAGTATTTT. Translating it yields CASSSGGRLGTQYF.